This T cell receptor (beta chain) came from a study of response to subunit inactivated influenza vaccine. Overall study findings and caveats: The authors suggested that few new T cells are recruited per seasonal influenza vaccination.

One entry per CDR3 protein, called by TCRdb with MiXCR from the RT-PCR reads. Of hundreds of thousands of distinct CDR3 sequences listed, over 25% are singletons. V gave up 3 bases and J gave up 7 bases, with 13 bases separating them. Germline V lookup: CDR1 SGHTA, CDR2 FQGNSA. There are 14 residues in the CDR3. Worth noting for this clonotype: The antigen remains unidentified.

V is TRBV7-2 and J is TRBJ1-3; D is possibly TRBD1 (5 bases). The sample in question was CD4+ T cells sorted from PBMCs, obtained less than 6 days after vaccination. The receptor's source is a man between 45 and 60 years old who received an inactivated influenza vaccine. The DNA for the CDR3 is TGTGCCAGCAGCTTGGGGGAGGGTGGCAACACCATATATTTT. This encodes CASSLGEGGNTIYF.